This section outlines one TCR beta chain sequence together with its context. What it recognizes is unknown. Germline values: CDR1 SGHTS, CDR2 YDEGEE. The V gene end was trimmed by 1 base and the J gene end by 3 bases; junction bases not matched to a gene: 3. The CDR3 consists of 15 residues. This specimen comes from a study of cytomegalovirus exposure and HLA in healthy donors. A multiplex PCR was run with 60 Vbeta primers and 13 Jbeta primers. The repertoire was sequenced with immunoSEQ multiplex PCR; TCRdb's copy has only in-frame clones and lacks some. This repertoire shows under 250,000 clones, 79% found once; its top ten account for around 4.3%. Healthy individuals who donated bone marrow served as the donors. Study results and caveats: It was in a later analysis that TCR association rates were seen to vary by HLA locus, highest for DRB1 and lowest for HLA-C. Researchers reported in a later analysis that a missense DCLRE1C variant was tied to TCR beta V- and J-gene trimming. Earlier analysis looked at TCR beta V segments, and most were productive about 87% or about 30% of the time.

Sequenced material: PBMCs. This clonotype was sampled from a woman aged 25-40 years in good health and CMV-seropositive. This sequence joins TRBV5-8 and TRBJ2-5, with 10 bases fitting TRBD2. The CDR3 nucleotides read TGTGCCAGCAGCTTGATCCTAGCGGGAGAAGAGACCCAGTACTTC. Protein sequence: CASSLILAGEETQYF.